This T cell receptor beta chain was captured in a study of control samples from healthy donors and cancer patients. Here immunoSEQ multiplex PCR was the method, and the copy in TCRdb shows in-frame clones only, minus some. This table has 170,000 or so clones, about 91% appearing once. CDR1 and CDR2 (germline): MNHEY, SVGAGI. Trimming took 5 bases from V and 14 from J, leaving 23 bases between them. The CDR3 runs 14 residues. This clonotype was obtained from a woman in her 40s in good health. The V and J genes are TRBV6-5 and TRBJ2-3; D tentatively reads TRBD1 or TRBD2 (6 bases each). Sequenced sample: blood. In DNA form, the CDR3 reads TGTGCCAGCAGTCCCCCGGGGGCCGGGCCTTCAAGGTATTTT. This codes for CASSPPGAGPSRYF.